This T cell receptor beta chain was identified during a study of blood T cell repertoires in COVID-19. Study information: The United States, Italy and Spain supplied acute and convalescent COVID-19 samples. T cells, B-cell-depleted T cells, or PBMCs supplied cDNA or gDNA.

Original methodology: Using reference gene primer amplification, nucleated cell counts were estimated. Clones were sequenced by immunoSEQ multiplex PCR, and TCRdb holds only the in-frame ones, with some missing. V and J calls and clone size follow that table, whereas D and trimming were derived from the DNA. The sample gives fewer than 200,000 clones, more than 75% of which show up once; around 1% is in the top ten. With V trimmed by 4 bases and J by 3 bases, 2 bases remained unmatched. The length of the CDR3 is 13 residues. Germline V gene lookup returns CDR1 SEHNR and CDR2 FQNEAQ (reference sequence).

The receptor was isolated from a man in his forties with acute or convalescent COVID-19. This rearrangement joins TRBV7-9 to TRBJ1-1, with TRBD1 matching 7 bases. Sequencing was carried out using peripheral blood. CDR3 residues: CASSSGTDTEAFF. CDR3 nucleotide sequence: TGTGCCAGCAGCTCCGGGACAGACACTGAAGCTTTCTTT. The variable domain in full, with the rest retrieved from reference TRBV7-9 and TRBJ1-1, is DTGVSQNPRHKITKRGQNVTFRCDPISEHNRLYWYRQTLGQGPEFLTYFQNEAQLEKSRLLSDRFSAERPKGSFSTLEIQRTEQGDSAMYLCASSSGTDTEAFFGQGTRLTVV.